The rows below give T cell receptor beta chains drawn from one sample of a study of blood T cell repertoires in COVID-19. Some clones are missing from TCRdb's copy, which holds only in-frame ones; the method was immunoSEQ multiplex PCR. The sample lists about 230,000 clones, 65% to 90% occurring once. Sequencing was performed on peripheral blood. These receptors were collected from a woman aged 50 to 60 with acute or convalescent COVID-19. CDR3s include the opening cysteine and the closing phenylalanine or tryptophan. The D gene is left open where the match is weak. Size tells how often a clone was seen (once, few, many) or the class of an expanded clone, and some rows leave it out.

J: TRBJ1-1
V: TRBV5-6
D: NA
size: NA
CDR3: CASSKRRDTEAFF
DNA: TGTGCCAGCAGCAAACGACGGGACACTGAAGCTTTCTTT

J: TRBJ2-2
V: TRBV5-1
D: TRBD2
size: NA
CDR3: CASSFGRGGNTGELFF
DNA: TGCGCCAGCAGCTTTGGTCGCGGGGGGAACACCGGGGAGCTGTTTTTT

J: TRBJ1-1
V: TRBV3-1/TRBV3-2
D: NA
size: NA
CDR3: CASSQLGTRNTEAFF
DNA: TGTGCCAGCAGCCAACTAGGAACCAGGAACACTGAAGCTTTCTTT

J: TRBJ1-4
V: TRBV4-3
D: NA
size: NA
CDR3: CASSQDGGTANEKLFF
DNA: TGCGCCAGCAGCCAAGATGGGGGGACGGCTAATGAAAAACTGTTTTTT

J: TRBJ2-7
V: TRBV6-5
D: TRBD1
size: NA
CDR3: CASRTGGIYEQYF
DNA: TGTGCCAGCCGGACAGGGGGGATCTACGAGCAGTACTTC

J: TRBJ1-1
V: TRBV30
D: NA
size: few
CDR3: CAWSVNREEAFF
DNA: TGTGCCTGGAGTGTAAACAGGGAAGAAGCTTTCTTT

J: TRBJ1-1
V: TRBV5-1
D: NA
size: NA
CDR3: CASSPVPKNTEAFF
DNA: TGCGCCAGCAGCCCGGTCCCTAAAAACACTGAAGCTTTCTTT

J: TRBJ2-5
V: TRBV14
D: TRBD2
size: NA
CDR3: CASSRLAGNFQETQYF
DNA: TGTGCCAGCAGCCGCCTAGCGGGGAATTTCCAAGAGACCCAGTACTTC

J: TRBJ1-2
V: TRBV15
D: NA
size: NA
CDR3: CATSRGSTGPGRGYTF
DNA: TGTGCCACCAGCAGAGGAAGTACAGGCCCCGGGAGAGGCTACACCTTC

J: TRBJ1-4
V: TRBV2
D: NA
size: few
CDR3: CASSEDNNQKLFF
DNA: TGTGCCAGCAGTGAAGATAACAACCAGAAACTGTTTTTT

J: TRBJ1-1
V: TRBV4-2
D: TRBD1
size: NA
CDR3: CASSSGTAMNTEAFF
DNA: TGTGCCAGCAGCTCGGGGACAGCCATGAACACTGAAGCTTTCTTT

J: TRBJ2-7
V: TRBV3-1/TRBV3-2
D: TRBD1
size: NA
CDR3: CASSQVHRGHEQYF
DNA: TGTGCCAGCAGCCAAGTTCACAGGGGACACGAGCAGTACTTC

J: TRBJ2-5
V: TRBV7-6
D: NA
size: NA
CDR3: CASVRGGYQETQYF
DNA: TGTGCCAGCGTCAGGGGAGGGTACCAAGAGACCCAGTACTTC

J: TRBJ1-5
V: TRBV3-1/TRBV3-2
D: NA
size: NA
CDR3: CASSQDGGLNQPQHF
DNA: TGTGCCAGCAGCCAAGATGGGGGCCTCAATCAGCCCCAGCATTTT

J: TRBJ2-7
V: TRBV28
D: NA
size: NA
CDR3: CASSGIALAGAYEQYF
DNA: TGTGCCAGCAGTGGGATAGCCCTGGCGGGGGCGTACGAGCAGTACTTC

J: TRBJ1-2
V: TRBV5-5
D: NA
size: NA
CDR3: CASSFRGDYGYTF
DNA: TGTGCCAGCAGCTTCAGGGGTGACTATGGCTACACCTTC

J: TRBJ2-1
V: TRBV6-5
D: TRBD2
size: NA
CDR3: CASRTSGGHGEQFF
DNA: TGTGCCAGCAGGACTAGCGGGGGGCACGGTGAGCAGTTCTTC

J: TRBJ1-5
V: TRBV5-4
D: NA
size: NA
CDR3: CASSLPDQPQHF
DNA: TGTGCCAGCAGCTTGCCGGATCAGCCCCAGCATTTT

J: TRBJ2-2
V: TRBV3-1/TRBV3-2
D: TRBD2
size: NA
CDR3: CASSQDRGDSGSITGELFF
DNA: TGTGCCAGCAGCCAAGATAGGGGTGATAGCGGGAGCATTACCGGGGAGCTGTTTTTT

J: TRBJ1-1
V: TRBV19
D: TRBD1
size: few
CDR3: CASSRGQPEAFF
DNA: TGTGCCAGTAGCCGGGGACAGCCAGAAGCTTTCTTT

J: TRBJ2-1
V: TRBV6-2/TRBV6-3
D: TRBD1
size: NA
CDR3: CASSYIQGGEQFF
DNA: TGTGCCAGCAGTTACATACAGGGGGGTGAGCAGTTCTTC

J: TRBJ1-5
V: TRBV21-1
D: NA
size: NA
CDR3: CASSKGEGRGSNQPQHF
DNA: TGTGCCAGCAGCAAAGGCGAGGGCAGGGGGAGTAATCAGCCCCAGCATTTT

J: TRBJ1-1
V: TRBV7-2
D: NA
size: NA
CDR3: CASSRRQTEAFF
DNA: TGTGCCAGCAGCCGACGACAAACTGAAGCTTTCTTT

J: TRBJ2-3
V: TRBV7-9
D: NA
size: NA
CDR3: CASSSPGSGTTSTQYF
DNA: TGTGCCAGCAGCTCCCCCGGCTCAGGAACCACAAGTACGCAGTATTTT

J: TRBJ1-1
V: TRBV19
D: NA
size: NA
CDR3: CASRSPGRRTEAFF
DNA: TGTGCCAGTAGGAGTCCAGGGAGGCGAACTGAAGCTTTCTTT

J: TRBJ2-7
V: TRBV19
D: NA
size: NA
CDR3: CASSIRQDSVRFFGEQYF
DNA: TGTGCCAGTAGTATTCGGCAAGACAGTGTTCGGTTCTTTGGCGAGCAGTACTTC

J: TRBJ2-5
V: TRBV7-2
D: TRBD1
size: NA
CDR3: CASSLWTGDSETQYF
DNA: TGTGCCAGCAGCTTATGGACAGGGGATAGCGAGACCCAGTACTTC